What follows are 6 T cell receptor beta chains derived from one specimen sequenced in a study of T cells in Graves' hyperthyroidism and ophthalmopathy. TCR beta CDR3 regions were amplified from RNA. The primer set for the first-round RT-PCR of the TCR CDR3 was HTBI. TCRdb passed the multiplex PCR reads through MiXCR, listing each CDR3 protein once. The data contain roughly 740,000 distinct CDR3 sequences, approximately 16% of them singletons. The sample consisted of blood. The receptors stem from a young man with Graves' hyperthyroidism.

The chain couples TRBV20-1 to TRBJ2-3; a possible D gene is TRBD1 (5 bases). Germline CDR1 reads DFQATT; CDR2 reads SNEGSKA (reference sequence). This CDR3 region has 14 residues. Trimming left V 1 base short and J 2 bases short, with 10 bases between. For the CDR3, the DNA is TGCAGTGCTAGAGGGCCCAGGGCCACAGATACGCAGTATTTT. Protein: CSARGPRATDTQYF.

V is TRBV7-9 and J is TRBJ2-1, with D perhaps matching TRBD1 (6 bases). V lost 6 bases to trimming and J lost 0 bases, with 15 bases between them. The CDR3 has 16 residues. CDR1 and CDR2 (germline): SEHNR, FQNEAQ (reference sequence). Here the CDR3 reads CASRPRTAPSYNEQFF. The CDR3 coding sequence is TGTGCCAGCAGGCCCCGGACAGCTCCCTCCTACAATGAGCAGTTCTTC.

This clonotype was detected ten times or more. The V gene is TRBV20-1, the J gene TRBJ2-5, with D unclear. The V gene's germline CDR1 is DFQATT and CDR2 SNEGSKA (reference sequence). The CDR3 covers 14 residues. V gave up 1 base and J gave up 5 bases, with 14 bases separating them. CDR3 sequence reads: CSARVYGEAETQYF. CDR3 in DNA: TGCAGTGCTAGAGTGTATGGGGAAGCGGAGACCCAGTACTTC.

The chain links TRBV14 to TRBJ2-1, with D unresolved. The germline V gene has CDR1 SGHDN and CDR2 FVKESK. This CDR3 spans 12 amino acids. Trimming took off 1 base at V and 9 bases at J, with 7 bases between the two ends. For the CDR3, the DNA is TGTGCCAGCAGCCAAGTGTATAGTGAGCAGTTCTTC. Translating it yields CASSQVYSEQFF.

A note on this clonotype: This may be a read error: a much more frequent sequence differs by one nucleotide. The CDR3: CATSSGRAKNIQYF. CDR3 nucleotides: TGTGCCACCAGCAGCGGGAGGGCCAAAAACATTCAGTACTTC. This chain uses TRBV28 with TRBJ2-4; TRBD2 aligns across 9 bases. V was pared by 10 bases and J by 1 base, with 5 bases of the junction left unmatched. The CDR3 is made up of 14 amino acids. Germline-derived CDR1 and CDR2 are MDHEN and SYDVKM.

This clonotype has more than one count but fewer than ten. The chain is built from TRBV4-2 and TRBJ2-1; 9 bases are shared with TRBD2. Germline assignment: CDR1 LGHNA and CDR2 YNFKEQ. CDR3 length: 17 amino acids. V trimming: 1 base; J trimming: 6 bases; junction bases outside the gene matches: 10. The CDR3 DNA sequence: TGTGCCAGCAGCCAAGGATCGGCTAGCGGGATATTCAATGAGCAGTTCTTC. The encoded protein is CASSQGSASGIFNEQFF.